Listed below are T cell receptor beta chains from one sample, sequenced in a study of control samples from healthy donors and cancer patients. Clones were sequenced by immunoSEQ multiplex PCR, and TCRdb holds only the in-frame ones, with some missing. The sample lists roughly 120,000 clones, over 85% occurring once. The sample was blood. All receptors derive from a man aged 25 to 40 in good health. The CDR3 runs from the conserved cysteine through the conserved F or W. D genes are given only for firm matches. Size is stated for part of the rows, as once, few or many counts, or as a class when the clone is expanded.

abundance,d_gene,v_gene,j_gene,CDR3nt,CDR3aa
-,-,TRBV27,TRBJ1-3,TGTGCCAGCAGTTTGCGAGGGTCTGGAAACACCATATATTTT,CASSLRGSGNTIYF
-,-,TRBV7-9,TRBJ1-2,TGTGCCAGCAGCTTAGAAGTGGGGGTGGGCTATGGCTACACCTTC,CASSLEVGVGYGYTF
once,-,TRBV16,TRBJ2-4,TGTGCCAGCAGCCATGACGGATCCAAAAACATTCAGTACTTC,CASSHDGSKNIQYF
-,TRBD1,TRBV27,TRBJ2-3,TGTGCCAGCTTGCGGGGACAGGGCCCGGATACGCAGTATTTT,CASLRGQGPDTQYF
-,-,TRBV6-5,TRBJ1-2,TGTGCCACCCGGGGGGCGTACCCGGTAGATGGCTACACCTTC,CATRGAYPVDGYTF
once,-,TRBV4-3,TRBJ1-3,TGCGCCAGCAGCTTCTCTGGAAACACCATATATTTT,CASSFSGNTIYF
-,TRBD1,TRBV28,TRBJ1-1,TGTGCCAGCAGTTCACCCCTGCAGGGGGCTTCGGCTGAAGCTTTCTTT,CASSSPLQGASAEAFF
-,TRBD1,TRBV7-8,TRBJ1-3,TGTGCCAGCAGCTACCAGGGGGCCTCCGGTGGAAACACCATATATTTT,CASSYQGASGGNTIYF
-,TRBD2,TRBV4-1,TRBJ2-5,TGCGCCAGCAGCCAAGACCGGGACTATCAAGAGACCCAGTACTTC,CASSQDRDYQETQYF
-,-,TRBV29-1,TRBJ1-1,TGCAGCGTTGATTTAGCAGACCACACTGAAGCTTTCTTT,CSVDLADHTEAFF
-,-,TRBV12-3/TRBV12-4,TRBJ1-1,TGTGCCAGCAGCGTAACGGCGAACACTGAAGCTTTCTTT,CASSVTANTEAFF
once,-,TRBV2,TRBJ1-2,TGTGCCAGCAGTGAAGCCGGCATGGGCTACACCTTC,CASSEAGMGYTF
-,-,TRBV11-2,TRBJ1-1,TGTGCCAGCAGCTTAAGGGTGAACACTGAAGCTTTCTTT,CASSLRVNTEAFF
-,TRBD1,TRBV27,TRBJ1-1,TGTGCCAGCAGTGAGGGACAGGGGTACACTGAAGCTTTCTTT,CASSEGQGYTEAFF
-,-,TRBV2,TRBJ1-2,TGTGCCAGCAGTGAGTTTGGGGGCCGGGGCTATGGCTACACCTTC,CASSEFGGRGYGYTF
-,-,TRBV7-2,TRBJ1-1,TGTGCCAGCAGCTTAAGGTTTTCGGGGTCGACGGGTAAAACTGAAGCTTTCTTT,CASSLRFSGSTGKTEAFF
-,-,TRBV2,TRBJ2-7,TGTGCCAGCAGGGCCAAAGGGACCTACGAGCAGTACTTC,CASRAKGTYEQYF
-,-,TRBV6-5,TRBJ1-2,TGTGCCAGCAGCCAGTTGGGGACCCTTGGCGGCTACACCTTC,CASSQLGTLGGYTF
-,-,TRBV6-4,TRBJ2-3,TGTGCCAGCAGTGGACGTAGAGGGACGCAGTATTTT,CASSGRRGTQYF
once,-,TRBV14,TRBJ2-1,TGTGCCAGCAGCCAAGGACGGGGGGCGGCCTACAATGAGCAGTTCTTC,CASSQGRGAAYNEQFF
-,TRBD1,TRBV28,TRBJ1-1,TGTGCCAGCAGTGGATGGGACAGGGGTGAAGCTTTCTTT,CASSGWDRGEAFF
-,-,TRBV9,TRBJ1-5,TGTGCCAGCTGGGGGGCCGGGGGGCCCCAGCATTTT,CASWGAGGPQHF
-,-,TRBV2,TRBJ1-5,TGTGCCAGCATGGAGACAGGTCTCGCGGTTCAGCCCCAGCATTTT,CASMETGLAVQPQHF
once,-,TRBV27,TRBJ2-3,TGTGCCAGCAGTTTAGGGACGGACACAGATACGCAGTATTTT,CASSLGTDTDTQYF
-,TRBD1,TRBV19,TRBJ1-1,TGTGCCAGTACCACCAACAGGGGGCTTGGTGAAGCTTTCTTT,CASTTNRGLGEAFF
-,-,TRBV30,TRBJ2-7,TGTGCCTGGAGTGTAACGGACGGAGCCTACGAGCAGTACTTC,CAWSVTDGAYEQYF
-,TRBD1,TRBV6-6,TRBJ1-5,TGTGCCAGCAGTTATCGGGACAGGCCCCAGCATTTT,CASSYRDRPQHF
few,-,TRBV19,TRBJ2-3,TGTGCCACCAGTAGGGGGATGGCAGATACGCAGTATTTT,CATSRGMADTQYF
-,TRBD1,TRBV14,TRBJ1-2,TGTGCCAGCAGCCCTTGGGACAGGCCAGTGACGAACTATGGCTACACCTTC,CASSPWDRPVTNYGYTF
-,-,TRBV2,TRBJ1-5,TGTGCCAGCAGTGACCCATTGGGGAACCAGCCCCAGCATTTT,CASSDPLGNQPQHF
few,TRBD1,TRBV5-1,TRBJ1-6,TGCGCCAGCAGCGGCGGGGACAGCTCCTATAATTCACCCCTCCACTTT,CASSGGDSSYNSPLHF
-,-,TRBV19,TRBJ2-3,TGTGCCAGTAGTCTGCCGGGGACCCCTAGCACAGATACGCAGTATTTT,CASSLPGTPSTDTQYF
-,-,TRBV30,TRBJ1-6,TGTGCCTGGAGTCAAGGGGGATTGAGCTCCTATAATTCACCCCTCCACTTT,CAWSQGGLSSYNSPLHF
-,-,TRBV9,TRBJ2-7,TGTGCCAGCAGCCCAGATGCAGGAGGGAGGACGAGGGGATACGAGCAGTACTTC,CASSPDAGGRTRGYEQYF
-,-,TRBV2,TRBJ1-1,TGTGCCAGCAGTGACGCCAGGCGGGCACCGGTCACTGAAGCTTTCTTT,CASSDARRAPVTEAFF
-,TRBD1,TRBV7-2,TRBJ1-2,TGTGCCAGCAGCTTAATAAGGGGACAGAACTATGGCTACACCTTC,CASSLIRGQNYGYTF
-,TRBD2,TRBV9,TRBJ2-2,TGTGCCAGCAGCGCGCGACTAGCGCCTACCAACACCGGGGAGCTGTTTTTT,CASSARLAPTNTGELFF
-,-,TRBV11-2,TRBJ1-5,TGTGCCAGCAGCTTAACAGTTAATCAGCCCCAGCATTTT,CASSLTVNQPQHF
-,TRBD1,TRBV18,TRBJ2-1,TGTGCCAGCTCGCTCTCCCAGGCACAGGGGGCGCCCCGTTTGGGTGAGCAGTTCTTC,CASSLSQAQGAPRLGEQFF
-,-,TRBV7-2,TRBJ2-1,TGTGCCAGCAGCCCTTTCGTCCCGAATGAGCAGTTCTTC,CASSPFVPNEQFF
-,TRBD2,TRBV27,TRBJ2-5,TGTGCCAGCAGTCCCCTAGAAGCGGGGGGTGAGGAGACCCAGTACTTC,CASSPLEAGGEETQYF
-,TRBD2,TRBV18,TRBJ2-5,TGTGCCAGCTCACCACCGGCTAGCGGGGGGACGGAAGAGACCCAGTACTTC,CASSPPASGGTEETQYF
-,-,TRBV14,TRBJ2-1,TGTGCCAGCAGCTTTGGGATTTCATCCTACAATGAGCAGTTCTTC,CASSFGISSYNEQFF
-,TRBD1,TRBV5-1,TRBJ1-1,TGCGCCAGCAGCTTGAGTGACAGGGGTCGGAACACTGAAGCTTTCTTT,CASSLSDRGRNTEAFF
-,-,TRBV4-2,TRBJ2-5,TGTGCCAGCAGCCAAGAAAGAGGGGGCCAAGAGACCCAGTACTTC,CASSQERGGQETQYF
-,-,TRBV7-8,TRBJ1-1,TGTGCCAGCAGCTTAATAGAAGCAGCCGAAGCTTTCTTT,CASSLIEAAEAFF
-,-,TRBV5-1,TRBJ1-2,TGCGCCAGCAGTGCGGGTAACTATGGCTACACCTTC,CASSAGNYGYTF
-,-,TRBV21-1,TRBJ2-1,TGTGCCAGCAGCAAAGATCCAGGGCCGAGGGAGCAGTTCTTC,CASSKDPGPREQFF
-,-,TRBV6-2/TRBV6-3,TRBJ2-1,TGTGCCAGCAGTTACGGATTGGAGCGCTATGAGCAGTTCTTC,CASSYGLERYEQFF
-,-,TRBV19,TRBJ2-7,TGTGCCAGTAGTATAGCTGGGGCGTACGAGCAGTACTTC,CASSIAGAYEQYF